The clone carrying this T cell receptor (beta chain) has just a few counts. Antigen unknown. These data originate in a study of naive and memory T cell subsets. Study findings and constraints: Gini index rose across naive, CM, EM and EMRA in CD4 and CD8. Over 95% of naive TCR sequences appeared only once after error correction, unlike memory subsets.

CDR1 and CDR2 (germline): LGHDT, YNNKEL (reference sequence). There are 15 residues in the CDR3. The ends were cut back, 7 bases at V and 3 bases at J, with 15 bases in the middle. Cells stained for CD3, CD4, CD8, CD45RA, CD27 and viability were sorted into four CD45RA/CD27 subsets. An equimolar mix of two oligonucleotides served as the beta constant-region primer for TRBC1 and TRBC2. The ligated cDNA underwent four PCR rounds using SP2 and nested alpha and beta constant-region primers. TCRdb ran MiXCR on the UMI-ligation and nested PCR reads and lists one entry per CDR3 protein. The repertoire includes just over 80,000 distinct CDR3 sequences, about 9.9% of them detected once, and 1.2% sits in the top ten.

This TCR derives from a human donor in good health. The chain has TRBV3-1 and TRBJ2-2; TRBD1 is a possible D gene (5 bases). The specimen was naive CD8+ T cells from blood. CDR3 amino acids: CASKGQASDTGELFF. CDR3 bases: TGTGCCAGCAAGGGGCAGGCGTCTGACACCGGGGAGCTGTTTTTT. Looking up the rest from reference TRBV3-1 and TRBJ2-2 gives the full variable domain: DTAVSQTPKYLVTQMGNDKSIKCEQNLGHDTMYWYKQDSKKFLKIMFSYNNKELIINETVPNRFSPKSPDKAHLNLHINSLELGDSAVYFCASKGQASDTGELFFGEGSRLTVL.